The 14 T cell receptor beta chains in this list originate from one sample, sequenced in a study of blood T cell repertoires in COVID-19. Generated by immunoSEQ multiplex PCR, the TCRdb table keeps only in-frame clones and is missing some. The table records 65,000 to 100,000 clones, 80% to 90% of them present only once. The sequenced sample consisted of peripheral blood. These receptors were collected from a man in his fifties with acute or convalescent COVID-19.

The chain combines TRBV6-5 with TRBJ1-5, with 7 nucleotides matching TRBD1. CDR3 length: 13 residues. Germline V gene data show CDR1 as MNHEY and CDR2 as SVGAGI. The J segment lost 6 bases and the V segment lost 4 bases, leaving 3 bases of the junction unmatched. The CDR3 region has the DNA TGTGCCAGCAGTTCCACAGGGGTTCAGCCCCAGCATTTT. Translation gives CASSSTGVQPQHF.

This clone ranks as medium-sized. V gene TRBV14 combines with J gene TRBJ1-6, with D perhaps matching TRBD1 (6 bases). Germline CDR1 and CDR2: SGHDN and FVKESK. The CDR3 loop spans 15 amino acids. V was shortened by 0 bases and J by 8 bases, with 11 bases between the two germline ends. CDR3 protein: CASSQDQGWDSPLHF. The CDR3 nucleotides are TGTGCCAGCAGCCAAGATCAGGGGTGGGATTCACCCCTCCACTTT.

This clone was seen just once. The chain recombines TRBV28 with TRBJ2-3; the match to TRBD2 covers 7 bases. CDR3 length equals 13 residues. Germline values: CDR1 MDHEN, CDR2 SYDVKM. V trimming: 6 bases; J trimming: 5 bases; junction bases outside the gene matches: 5. CDR3 region: CASRSGGGDTQYF. CDR3 DNA sequence: TGTGCCAGCAGGTCGGGGGGAGGAGATACGCAGTATTTT.

The V call is TRBV9, the J call TRBJ1-6; D gene uncertain. Germline lookup yields CDR1 SGDLS and CDR2 YYNGEE. This CDR3 is built from 15 residues. Trimming took 0 bases from V and 10 from J, leaving 14 bases between them. The DNA of the CDR3 is TGTGCCAGCAGCGTAGCTCCCGGGGAGGGCTCACCCCTCCACTTT. This encodes CASSVAPGEGSPLHF.

The rearrangement joins TRBV4-1 to TRBJ2-7; D call uncertain. V gave up 2 bases and J gave up 4 bases, with 9 bases separating them. The CDR3 runs 13 residues. The germline V gene encodes CDR1 MGHRA and CDR2 YSYEKL. In DNA form, the CDR3 reads TGCGCCAGCAGCCAATCCCCAGATTACGAGCAGTACTTC. It codes for CASSQSPDYEQYF.

This chain joins TRBV7-9 and TRBJ1-1; perhaps TRBD1 as D (5 bases). V was shortened by 4 bases and J by 4 bases, with 19 bases between the two germline ends. The CDR3 is 16 amino acids. Germline V CDR1 and CDR2: SEHNR, FQNEAQ (reference sequence). The CDR3 spells CASSSGSGGWGTEAFF. The DNA for the CDR3 is TGTGCCAGCAGCTCTGGTTCCGGGGGTTGGGGCACTGAAGCTTTCTTT.

V and J are TRBV5-1 and TRBJ1-1; D is uncertain. CDR1 SGHRS and CDR2 YFSETQ come from the germline V gene. The CDR3 spans 15 residues. Trimming took off 4 bases at V and 1 base at J, with 14 bases between the two ends. The CDR3 bases are TGCGCCAGCAGCCCCCGGCTAGGCGGGAACACTGAAGCTTTCTTT. Amino acids: CASSPRLGGNTEAFF.

The chain uses TRBV3-1 (or the pseudogene TRBV3-2) and TRBJ2-2; TRBD2 matches 9 bases. The CDR3 covers 19 residues. V was pared by 0 bases and J by 5 bases, with 13 bases of the junction left unmatched. Germline V lookup: CDR1 LGHDT, CDR2 YNNKEL (reference sequence). The CDR3 nucleotides are TGTGCCAGCAGCCAAGATCTACGAGCGGGGGGCCGCGCGACCGGGGAGCTGTTTTTT. Translation: CASSQDLRAGGRATGELFF.

V usage is TRBV7-6 and J usage is TRBJ2-6; maybe TRBD1 (5 bases). Germline V CDR1 and CDR2: SGHVS, FNYEAQ. V shed 3 bases and J shed 12 bases, with 9 bases lying between them. This CDR3 has 12 residues. In nucleotides, the CDR3 is TGTGCCAGCAGCTTGGACAATTTCGTCCTGACTTTC. Amino acid sequence: CASSLDNFVLTF.

CDR3 protein: CATSMGGPRPSGETQYF. The CDR3 region has the DNA TGCGCCACCTCCATGGGGGGCCCTCGGCCTAGCGGGGAGACCCAGTACTTC. This chain connects TRBV5-1 to TRBJ2-5, with TRBD2 matching over 8 bases. This CDR3 comprises 17 residues. The V segment lost 9 bases and the J segment 5 bases; nucleotides outside the gene matches: 21. Germline CDR1 SGHRS, CDR2 YFSETQ.

This rearrangement joins TRBV5-5 to TRBJ2-1; D may be TRBD1 (6 bases). Germline lookup yields CDR1 SGHKS and CDR2 YYEKEE (reference sequence). Trimming left V 5 bases short and J 6 bases short, with 18 bases between. The CDR3 has 15 residues. In DNA, the CDR3 is TGTGCCAGCAGGTTGTACGGGACATTAAGCAATGAGCAGTTCTTC. Translation gives CASRLYGTLSNEQFF.

Notes on this clone: At the DNA level, this CDR3 is encoded by other sequences in the same sample as well. The chain combines TRBV5-1 with TRBJ1-4, with 7 bases lining up with TRBD1. The CDR3 has 16 residues. CDR1 is SGHRS and CDR2 is YFSETQ in the germline V gene. Unmatched junction bases numbered 13, after V lost 4 bases and J lost 7 bases. This CDR3 reads CASSLALGGGSEKLFF. In nucleotides, the CDR3 is TGCGCCAGCAGCCTGGCCCTAGGGGGCGGTAGTGAAAAACTGTTTTTT.

This sequence joins TRBV19 and TRBJ2-7, with TRBD1 identical over 9 bases. The CDR3 has 15 residues. Germline V lookup: CDR1 LNHDA, CDR2 SQIVND (reference sequence). The V and J ends lost 5 bases and 0 bases, in that order; junction bases with no gene match: 5. CDR3 DNA sequence: TGTGCCAGTAGTCTCCGGGACAGGGTCTCCTACGAGCAGTACTTC. This encodes CASSLRDRVSYEQYF.

The chain combines TRBV4-1 with TRBJ1-2; 8 positions agree with TRBD1. Germline V gene data show CDR1 as MGHRA and CDR2 as YSYEKL. V was clipped by 4 bases and J by 6 bases; unmatched bases: 19. CDR3 length: 18 amino acids. The CDR3 bases are TGCGCCAGCAGCCTTACCGATACTACTGGGACAGGCCTTAATGGCTACACCTTC. Protein sequence: CASSLTDTTGTGLNGYTF.